These 26 T cell receptor beta chains originate from one sample sequenced in a study of cytomegalovirus exposure and HLA in healthy donors. Only in-frame clones appear in the TCRdb table, and some are missing; sequencing was by immunoSEQ multiplex PCR. There are under 200,000 clones in the sample; 75% to 90% occur only once, and approximately 2.1% lies in the top ten. Sequenced material: PBMCs. The receptors here all came from a woman between 18 and 29 years old in good health and CMV-seronegative.

The rearrangement uses TRBV4-3 and TRBJ1-1; 9 bases match TRBD1. Germline-derived CDR1 and CDR2 are LGHNA and YSLEER. With 0 bases clipped from V and 5 bases from J, the junction kept 7 bases outside the gene matches. The CDR3 consists of 16 residues. The CDR3 sequence: CASSQDSGGQGTEAFF. DNA of the CDR3: TGCGCCAGCAGCCAAGATTCGGGCGGACAGGGGACTGAAGCTTTCTTT.

The chain employs TRBV5-4 and TRBJ1-3; D gene ambiguous. This CDR3 is built from 13 residues. V was pared by 4 bases and J by 3 bases, with 8 bases between. Germline V gene lookup returns CDR1 SGHNT and CDR2 YYREEE (reference sequence). CDR3 region: CASSPVGGNTIYF. The CDR3, as DNA: TGTGCCAGCAGCCCGGTTGGTGGAAACACCATATATTTT.

The chain joins TRBV5-1 to TRBJ2-2; TRBD2 matches 7 bases. Germline V gene lookup returns CDR1 SGHRS and CDR2 YFSETQ. The CDR3 spans 16 residues. Germline trimming cut 4 bases from V and 0 bases from J; bases unmatched to any gene: 6. CDR3 sequence: CASSGGVRTNTGELFF. CDR3 in DNA: TGCGCCAGCAGCGGGGGGGTGAGGACGAACACCGGGGAGCTGTTTTTT.

The rearrangement joins TRBV10-1 to TRBJ2-7; D is uncertain. The germline V and J ends were trimmed by 0 bases and 2 bases, with 8 bases remaining between them. CDR1 is WNHNN, CDR2 SYGVQD, per germline (reference sequence). This CDR3 contains 14 residues. CDR3 DNA: TGCGCCAGCAGTGAGTCCCCCGGTACCTACGAGCAGTACTTC. It yields the protein CASSESPGTYEQYF.

The chain links TRBV6-5 to TRBJ2-3, with TRBD1 matching 8 bases. Germline loops: CDR1 MNHEY, CDR2 SVGAGI. Trimming removed 10 bases from V and 6 bases from J; junction bases left unmatched: 12. The CDR3 has 14 residues. This CDR3 is CATQRTGQRDTQYF. The CDR3 region has the DNA TGTGCCACCCAAAGGACAGGGCAGAGGGATACGCAGTATTTT.

For this clone: An end of the junction does not agree with germline; a read error may underlie this. This rearrangement joins TRBV5-1 to TRBJ1-1, with a tentative D call TRBD1 (6 bases). This CDR3 has 14 amino acids. The germline gives CDR1 SGHRS, CDR2 YFSETQ. The CDR3 sequence is CASSFVFGDTEAFF. In DNA form, the CDR3 reads TGCGCCAGCAGCTTCGTATTCGGGGACACTGAAGCTTTTTTT.

This rearrangement joins TRBV5-1 to TRBJ2-5, with 7 bases identical to TRBD1. The length of the CDR3 is 14 residues. V lost 4 bases and J lost 2; bases outside the gene matches: 5. CDR1 is SGHRS and CDR2 is YFSETQ in the germline V gene. CDR3 bases: TGCGCCAGCAGCCCGGACAGGAGACAAGAGACCCAGTACTTC. This codes for CASSPDRRQETQYF.

The chain joins TRBV5-1 to TRBJ2-1; perhaps TRBD2 as D (6 bases). The germline V gene has CDR1 SGHRS and CDR2 YFSETQ. The CDR3 has 17 residues. V was trimmed by 4 bases and J by 3 bases, leaving 20 bases between them. CDR3 protein: CASSPGVGSGRYNEQFF. The CDR3 DNA reads TGCGCCAGCAGCCCCGGAGTTGGGAGCGGGCGCTACAATGAGCAGTTCTTC.

This rearrangement joins TRBV19 to TRBJ2-7; 7 bases agree with TRBD1. CDR3 length equals 14 residues. The V segment lost 6 bases and the J segment 6 bases; nucleotides outside the gene matches: 11. The germline gives CDR1 LNHDA, CDR2 SQIVND (reference sequence). The CDR3 DNA follows: TGTGCCAGTAGCCTGACAGGGACCTTACGCGAGCAGTACTTC. Encoded protein: CASSLTGTLREQYF.

This clone was observed once. The chain recombines TRBV5-6 with TRBJ2-7; D is unresolved. The V gene's germline CDR1 is SGHDT and CDR2 YYEEEE. Trimming shortened V by 3 bases and J by 3 bases, and 7 bases separated the two germline ends. This CDR3 region has 12 residues. The CDR3 region has the DNA TGTGCCAGCAGCTCGCAGGACTACGAGCAGTACTTC. This sequence encodes CASSSQDYEQYF.

The rearrangement joins TRBV5-1 to TRBJ2-7; 8 nucleotides agree with TRBD1. Germline V gives CDR1 SGHRS, CDR2 YFSETQ. Unmatched junction bases numbered 5, after V lost 3 bases and J lost 3 bases. The CDR3 sequence is 14 residues long. The DNA of the CDR3 is TGCGCCAGCAGCTCCGGGACAGGTAACTACGAGCAGTACTTC. As protein: CASSSGTGNYEQYF.

The chain recombines TRBV5-1 with TRBJ2-3, with 9 bases fitting TRBD2. The CDR3 length is 13 residues. Germline V gene data show CDR1 as SGHRS and CDR2 as YFSETQ. Trimming at V came to 1 base and at J to 6 bases, leaving 0 bases not matched to a gene. The CDR3 DNA reads as TGCGCCAGCAGCTTGAGCGGGAGGGATACGCAGTATTTT. The encoded protein is CASSLSGRDTQYF.

The rearrangement links TRBV11-2 to TRBJ1-4; 7 nucleotides agree with TRBD1. The CDR3 length is 15 residues. The germline V gene encodes CDR1 SGHAT and CDR2 FQNNGV. V shed 2 bases, J shed 5 bases, and the junction held 5 bases outside the gene matches. The CDR3 bases are TGTGCCAGCAGCTTAAGGGCGGACAGGAATGAAAAACTGTTTTTT. Translation gives CASSLRADRNEKLFF.

V is TRBV2 and J is TRBJ2-3; TRBD2 aligns across 9 bases. The V segment lost 8 bases and the J segment 6 bases; nucleotides outside the gene matches: 6. CDR1 and CDR2 from the germline V gene are SNHLY and FYNNEI. The CDR3 totals 13 residues. The CDR3 loop is CASLTSGPDTQYF. CDR3 DNA sequence: TGTGCCAGCCTTACTAGCGGGCCCGATACGCAGTATTTT.

V and J are TRBV4-1 and TRBJ2-4; 9 bases match TRBD2. Germline V gene sequence: CDR1 MGHRA, CDR2 YSYEKL. The junction had 5 bases not matched to a gene; V was cut back by 0 bases and J by 8 bases. The length of the CDR3 is 15 residues. The DNA for the CDR3 is TGCGCCAGCAGCCAAGAGGGCGGGAGGGTAGACATTCAGTACTTC. It specifies CASSQEGGRVDIQYF.

The V call is TRBV19, the J call TRBJ1-1, with D perhaps TRBD1 (5 bases). CDR1 is LNHDA, CDR2 SQIVND, per germline (reference sequence). The V and J ends lost 4 bases and 7 bases respectively, with 13 bases between them. This CDR3 contains 13 residues. The CDR3 sequence: CASSTRIGHEAFF. CDR3 DNA sequence: TGTGCCAGTAGTACTCGGATTGGACATGAAGCTTTCTTT.

This clone has more than one count but fewer than ten. The rearrangement joins TRBV27 to TRBJ2-3; 7 nucleotides agree with TRBD2. The CDR3 totals 15 residues. The germline gives CDR1 MNHEY, CDR2 SMNVEV (reference sequence). With 6 bases clipped from V and 1 base from J, the junction kept 7 bases outside the gene matches. For the CDR3, the DNA is TGTGCCAGCAGCCTGACTAGCTCTCGCACAGATACGCAGTATTTT. Its protein product is CASSLTSSRTDTQYF.

The chain carries TRBV10-3 and TRBJ2-7; D ambiguous. The CDR3 spans 14 residues. V lost 7 bases to trimming and J lost 0 bases, with 13 bases between them. Germline CDR1 reads ENHRY; CDR2 reads SYGVKD. The CDR3 is CAIMATASSYEQYF. The CDR3 coding sequence is TGTGCCATCATGGCAACAGCCTCCTCCTACGAGCAGTACTTC.

The CDR3: CASSPGTGRTEAFF. DNA for the CDR3: TGTGCCAGCTCACCCGGGACAGGGAGGACTGAAGCTTTCTTT. This chain connects TRBV18 to TRBJ1-1, with 9 bases lining up with TRBD1. This CDR3 is built from 14 residues. J lost 5 bases, V lost 3 bases, and 4 bases had no gene match. Germline V gene sequence: CDR1 KGHSH, CDR2 LQKENI.

This clone was detected once. V usage is TRBV18 and J usage is TRBJ2-5, with 8 bases matching TRBD2. V dropped 3 bases and J dropped 4; count of bases not matched to a gene: 1. The CDR3 length is 13 residues. Germline assignment: CDR1 KGHSH and CDR2 LQKENI. This chain's CDR3 is CASSPGGAETQYF. CDR3 DNA: TGTGCCAGCTCACCCGGGGGGGCAGAGACCCAGTACTTC. The full variable domain, in which reference TRBV18 and TRBJ2-5 provide the parts outside the CDR3, is NAGVMQNPRHLVRRRGQEARLRCSPMKGHSHVYWYRQLPEEGLKFMVYLQKENIIDESGMPKERFSAEFPKEGPSILRIQQVVRGDSAAYFCASSPGGAETQYFGPGTRLLVL.

The rearrangement links TRBV28 to TRBJ1-2; 8 bases line up with TRBD1. The trim removed 7 bases at V and 4 bases at J, leaving 8 bases unmatched. Germline assignment: CDR1 MDHEN and CDR2 SYDVKM. The length of the CDR3 is 14 residues. Here the CDR3 DNA reads TGTGCCAGCACTCCAACAGGGGGGACCTATGGCTACACCTTC. It is translated as CASTPTGGTYGYTF.

The V and J genes are TRBV30 and TRBJ2-7, with TRBD1 matching over 10 bases. This CDR3 contains 15 residues. J was trimmed by 4 bases and V by 5 bases; bases with no gene match: 11. Germline V gene sequence: CDR1 GTSNPN, CDR2 SVGIG (reference sequence). This CDR3 is CAWLPAGQGRYEQYF. CDR3 bases: TGTGCCTGGCTTCCCGCGGGACAGGGGCGTTACGAGCAGTACTTC.

J is TRBJ2-7 and V is TRBV7-9; 7 nucleotides match TRBD1. Losses at the gene ends were 4 bases for V and 0 bases for J; bases not matched to a gene: 12. The V gene's germline CDR1 is SEHNR and CDR2 FQNEAQ (reference sequence). This CDR3 has 17 amino acids. The CDR3 coding sequence is TGTGCCAGCAGCTCCCACCTTACGACAGGGCGCTCCTACGAGCAGTACTTC. This encodes CASSSHLTTGRSYEQYF.

The chain has TRBV4-1 and TRBJ1-2; D is undetermined. V was shortened by 2 bases and J by 7 bases, with 14 bases between the two germline ends. This CDR3 is 14 amino acids long. The germline CDR1 and CDR2 sequences are MGHRA and YSYEKL. The CDR3 DNA follows: TGCGCCAGCAGCCAATTCGCAGCCGGGGTTGGCTACACCTTC. Amino acid sequence: CASSQFAAGVGYTF.

The V call is TRBV7-9, the J call TRBJ2-3, with D maybe TRBD2 (5 bases). With 5 bases removed from V and 5 bases from J, the gap between germline ends came to 11 bases. CDR1 is SEHNR, CDR2 FQNEAQ, per germline (reference sequence). This CDR3 has 13 residues. CDR3 sequence: CASSLSGRDTQYF. The CDR3 DNA reads TGTGCCAGCAGCCTAAGCGGACGAGATACGCAGTATTTT.

The rearrangement links TRBV19 to TRBJ2-7; 16 nucleotides align to TRBD2. The CDR3 is made up of 18 amino acids. Germline V gives CDR1 LNHDA, CDR2 SQIVND (reference sequence). V was pared by 4 bases and J by 2 bases, with 8 bases of the junction left unmatched. Written as DNA, the CDR3 is TGTGCCAGTAGTACTCGGGGACTAGCGGGAGGGCCCACCTACGAGCAGTACTTC. Translation gives CASSTRGLAGGPTYEQYF.